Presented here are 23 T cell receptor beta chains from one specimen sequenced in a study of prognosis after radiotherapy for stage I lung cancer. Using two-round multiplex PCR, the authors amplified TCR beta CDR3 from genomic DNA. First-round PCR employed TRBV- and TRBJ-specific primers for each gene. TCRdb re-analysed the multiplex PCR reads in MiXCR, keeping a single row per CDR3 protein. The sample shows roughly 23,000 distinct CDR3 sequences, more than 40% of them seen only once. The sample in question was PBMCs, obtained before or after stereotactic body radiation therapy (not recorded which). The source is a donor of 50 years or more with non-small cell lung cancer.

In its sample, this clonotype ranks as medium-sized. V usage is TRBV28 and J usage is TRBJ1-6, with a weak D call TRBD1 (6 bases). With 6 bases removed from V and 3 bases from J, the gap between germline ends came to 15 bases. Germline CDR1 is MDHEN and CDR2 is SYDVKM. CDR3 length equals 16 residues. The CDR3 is CASRKKRTDYNSPLHF. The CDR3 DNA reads TGTGCCAGCAGAAAAAAAAGGACAGACTATAATTCACCCCTCCACTTT.

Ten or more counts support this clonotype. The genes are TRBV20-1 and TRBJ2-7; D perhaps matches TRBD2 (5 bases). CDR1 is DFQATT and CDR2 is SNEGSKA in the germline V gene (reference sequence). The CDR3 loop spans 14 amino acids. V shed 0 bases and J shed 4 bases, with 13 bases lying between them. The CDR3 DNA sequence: TGCAGTGCTAGAGATAGACTTGGGAGTTACGAGCAGTACTTC. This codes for CSARDRLGSYEQYF.

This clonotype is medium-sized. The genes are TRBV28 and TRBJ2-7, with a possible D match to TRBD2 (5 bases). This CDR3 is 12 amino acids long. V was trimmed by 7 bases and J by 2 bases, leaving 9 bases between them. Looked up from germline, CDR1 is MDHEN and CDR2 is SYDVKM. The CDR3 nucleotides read TGTGCCAGCAACACGGGAACCTACGAGCAGTACTTC. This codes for CASNTGTYEQYF.

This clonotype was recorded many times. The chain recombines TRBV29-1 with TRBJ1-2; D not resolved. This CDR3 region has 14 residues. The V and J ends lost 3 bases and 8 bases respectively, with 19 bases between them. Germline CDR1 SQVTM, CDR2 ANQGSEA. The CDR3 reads CSVDAAPVSSGYTF. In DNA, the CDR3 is TGCAGCGTTGACGCGGCACCGGTTAGCTCCGGCTACACCTTC.

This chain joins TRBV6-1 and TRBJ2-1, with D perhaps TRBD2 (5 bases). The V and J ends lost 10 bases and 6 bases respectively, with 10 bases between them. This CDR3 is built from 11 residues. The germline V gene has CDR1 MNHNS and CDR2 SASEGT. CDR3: CATRGGNEQFF. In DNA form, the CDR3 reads TGTGCCACCCGCGGAGGCAATGAGCAGTTCTTC.

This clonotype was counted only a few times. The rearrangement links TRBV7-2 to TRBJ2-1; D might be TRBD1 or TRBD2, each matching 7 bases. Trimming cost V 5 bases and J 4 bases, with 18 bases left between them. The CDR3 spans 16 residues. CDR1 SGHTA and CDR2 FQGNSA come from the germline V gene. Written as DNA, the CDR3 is TGTGCCAGCAGCCCAAAGGGAGGGGGCGCGTACAATGAGCAGTTCTTC. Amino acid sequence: CASSPKGGGAYNEQFF.

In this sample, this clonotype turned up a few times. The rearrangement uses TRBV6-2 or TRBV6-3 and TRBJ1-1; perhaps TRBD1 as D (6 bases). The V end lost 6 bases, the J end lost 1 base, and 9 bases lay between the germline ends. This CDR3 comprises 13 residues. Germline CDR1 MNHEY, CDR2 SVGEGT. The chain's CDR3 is CASRVQGNTEAFF. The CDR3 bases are TGTGCCAGCAGGGTACAGGGGAACACTGAAGCTTTCTTT.

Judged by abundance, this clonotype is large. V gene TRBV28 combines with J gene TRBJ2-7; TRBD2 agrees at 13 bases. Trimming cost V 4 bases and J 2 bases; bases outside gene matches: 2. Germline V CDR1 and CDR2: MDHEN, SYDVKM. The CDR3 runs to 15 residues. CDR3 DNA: TGTGCCAGCAGTTCCACTAGCGGGAGGGCCTACGAGCAGTACTTC. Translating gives CASSSTSGRAYEQYF.

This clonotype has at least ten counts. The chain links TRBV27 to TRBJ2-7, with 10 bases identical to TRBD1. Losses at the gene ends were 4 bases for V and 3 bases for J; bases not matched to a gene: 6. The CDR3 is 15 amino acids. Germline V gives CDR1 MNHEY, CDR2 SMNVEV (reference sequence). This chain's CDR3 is CASSWGQGSGYEQYF. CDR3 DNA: TGTGCCAGCAGTTGGGGACAGGGGTCTGGCTACGAGCAGTACTTC.

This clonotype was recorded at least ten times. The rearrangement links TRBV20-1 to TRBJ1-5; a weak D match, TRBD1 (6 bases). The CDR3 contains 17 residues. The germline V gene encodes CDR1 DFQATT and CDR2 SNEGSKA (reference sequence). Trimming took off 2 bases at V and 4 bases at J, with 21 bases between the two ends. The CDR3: CSARSGRGGRVNQPQHF. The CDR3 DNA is TGCAGTGCTAGATCCGGAAGGGGGGGAAGGGTAAATCAGCCCCAGCATTTT.

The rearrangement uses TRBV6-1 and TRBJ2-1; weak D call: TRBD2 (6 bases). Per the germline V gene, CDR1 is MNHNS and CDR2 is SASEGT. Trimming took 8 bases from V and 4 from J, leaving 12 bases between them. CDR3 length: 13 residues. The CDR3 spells CASGLAEYNEQFF. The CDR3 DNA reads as TGTGCCAGCGGATTAGCGGAATACAATGAGCAGTTCTTC.

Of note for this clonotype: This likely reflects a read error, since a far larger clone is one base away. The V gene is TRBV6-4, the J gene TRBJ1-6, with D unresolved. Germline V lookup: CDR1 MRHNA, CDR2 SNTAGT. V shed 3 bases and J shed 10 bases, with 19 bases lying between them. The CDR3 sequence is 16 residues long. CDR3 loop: CASSEGSWRPRSPLHF. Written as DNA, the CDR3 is TGTGCCAGCAGTGAAGGCTCATGGCGACCAAGATCACCCCTCCACTTT.

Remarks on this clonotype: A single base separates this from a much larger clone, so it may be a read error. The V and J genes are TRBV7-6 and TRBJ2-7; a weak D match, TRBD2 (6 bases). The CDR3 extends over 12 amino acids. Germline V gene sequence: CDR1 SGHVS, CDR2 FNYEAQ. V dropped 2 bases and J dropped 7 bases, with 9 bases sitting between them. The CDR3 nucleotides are TGTGCCAGCAGCTTAATCAGCGGGGAGCAGTACTTC. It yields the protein CASSLISGEQYF.

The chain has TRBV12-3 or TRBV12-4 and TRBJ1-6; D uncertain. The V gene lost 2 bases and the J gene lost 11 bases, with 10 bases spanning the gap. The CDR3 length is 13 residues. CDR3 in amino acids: CASSLSLNPPLHF. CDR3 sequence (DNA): TGTGCCAGCAGTTTATCGCTAAATCCACCCCTCCACTTT.

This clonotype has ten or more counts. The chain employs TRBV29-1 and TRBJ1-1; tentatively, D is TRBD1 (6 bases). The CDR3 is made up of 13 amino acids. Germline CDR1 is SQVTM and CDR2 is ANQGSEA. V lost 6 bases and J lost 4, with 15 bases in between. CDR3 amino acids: CSVTWGAGTEAFF. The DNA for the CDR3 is TGCAGCGTGACTTGGGGGGCGGGCACTGAAGCTTTCTTT.

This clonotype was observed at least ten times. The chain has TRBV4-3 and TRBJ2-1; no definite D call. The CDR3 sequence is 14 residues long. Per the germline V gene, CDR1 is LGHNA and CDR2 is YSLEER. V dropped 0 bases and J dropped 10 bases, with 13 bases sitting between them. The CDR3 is CASSQEIGVQEQFF. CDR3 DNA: TGCGCCAGCAGCCAAGAAATCGGAGTCCAAGAGCAGTTCTTC.

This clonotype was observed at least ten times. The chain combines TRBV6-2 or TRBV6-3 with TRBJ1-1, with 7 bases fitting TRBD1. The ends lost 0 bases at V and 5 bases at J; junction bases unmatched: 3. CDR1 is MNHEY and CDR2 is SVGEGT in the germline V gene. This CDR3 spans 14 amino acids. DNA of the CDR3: TGTGCCAGCAGTTACTCTACAGGGGTTACTGAAGCTTTCTTT. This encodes CASSYSTGVTEAFF.

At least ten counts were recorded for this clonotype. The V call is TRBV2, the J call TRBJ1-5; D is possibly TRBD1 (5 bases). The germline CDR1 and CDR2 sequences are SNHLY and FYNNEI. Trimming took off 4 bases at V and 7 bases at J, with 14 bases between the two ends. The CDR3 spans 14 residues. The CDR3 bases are TGTGCCAGCAGTGCTATGGTAGGGGAACAGCCCCAGCATTTT. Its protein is CASSAMVGEQPQHF.

The CDR3 region has the DNA TGTGAAATCAACCCAGTGGGGACCAACAATGAGCAGTTCTTC. As protein: CEINPVGTNNEQFF. V is TRBV10-3 and J is TRBJ2-1; D tentatively fits TRBD1 or TRBD2 (5 bases each). The CDR3 consists of 14 residues. Germline CDR1 and CDR2: ENHRY and SYGVKD.

In nucleotides, the CDR3 is TGCGCCAGCAGCCAGGGGACTAGCTCCGAGCAGTACTTC. This translates into CASSQGTSSEQYF. The chain is built from TRBV5-1 and TRBJ2-7; 9 nucleotides line up with TRBD2. The V segment lost 4 bases and the J segment 6 bases; nucleotides outside the gene matches: 5. Germline V gene sequence: CDR1 SGHRS, CDR2 YFSETQ. The CDR3 is made up of 13 amino acids.

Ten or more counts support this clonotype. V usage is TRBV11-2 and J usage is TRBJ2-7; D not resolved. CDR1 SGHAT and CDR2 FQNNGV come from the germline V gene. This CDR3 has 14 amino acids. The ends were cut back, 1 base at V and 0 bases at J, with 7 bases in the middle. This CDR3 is CASSLGAGSYEQYF. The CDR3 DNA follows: TGTGCCAGCAGCTTAGGGGCAGGCTCCTACGAGCAGTACTTC.

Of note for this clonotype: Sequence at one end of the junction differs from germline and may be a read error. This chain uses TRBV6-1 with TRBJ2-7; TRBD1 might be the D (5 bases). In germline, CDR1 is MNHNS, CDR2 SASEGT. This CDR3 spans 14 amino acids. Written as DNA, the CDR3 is TGTGCCAGCAGCTTGAAGGGGATCTCCTATGAGCAGTACTTC. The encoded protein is CASSLKGISYEQYF.

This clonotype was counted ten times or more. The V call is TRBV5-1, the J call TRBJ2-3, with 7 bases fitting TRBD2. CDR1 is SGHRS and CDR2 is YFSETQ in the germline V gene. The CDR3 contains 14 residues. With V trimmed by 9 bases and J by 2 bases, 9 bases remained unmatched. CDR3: CATTVGRPTDTQYF. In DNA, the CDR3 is TGCGCCACTACCGTCGGGAGGCCCACAGATACGCAGTATTTT.